This T cell receptor beta chain was obtained from a study of cytomegalovirus exposure and HLA in healthy donors. The wider study: It was reported in a later analysis that the roughly 120 validation repertoires used the same platform as the 666 first-cohort repertoires. Study results and caveats: In vitro testing confirmed a few CMV-associated chains as specific for CMV antigens. Reports indicated that the classifier achieved high specificity and sensitivity in diagnosing cytomegalovirus status. The majority of TCR sequences were rare, yet some public TCRs appeared in many donors.

The CDR3 covers 16 residues. Between the trimmed V and J ends, which lost 2 bases and 5 bases, there was a span of 15 bases. Germline V gene lookup returns CDR1 MNHNY and CDR2 SVGAGI (reference sequence). Sequencing used immunoSEQ multiplex PCR; TCRdb keeps in-frame clones, though not all of them. The sample holds about 220,000 clones, 75% to 95% seen once. In the case of this clone: Its antigen is unknown.

The rearrangement joins TRBV6-6 to TRBJ2-2; no reliable D call. The sample comprised PBMCs. The source of this sequence is a woman between 18 and 29 years old in good health and CMV-seronegative. The CDR3 sequence: CASSYGLSTTTGELFF. In DNA, the CDR3 is TGTGCCAGCAGTTACGGGCTATCTACGACAACCGGGGAGCTGTTTTTT.